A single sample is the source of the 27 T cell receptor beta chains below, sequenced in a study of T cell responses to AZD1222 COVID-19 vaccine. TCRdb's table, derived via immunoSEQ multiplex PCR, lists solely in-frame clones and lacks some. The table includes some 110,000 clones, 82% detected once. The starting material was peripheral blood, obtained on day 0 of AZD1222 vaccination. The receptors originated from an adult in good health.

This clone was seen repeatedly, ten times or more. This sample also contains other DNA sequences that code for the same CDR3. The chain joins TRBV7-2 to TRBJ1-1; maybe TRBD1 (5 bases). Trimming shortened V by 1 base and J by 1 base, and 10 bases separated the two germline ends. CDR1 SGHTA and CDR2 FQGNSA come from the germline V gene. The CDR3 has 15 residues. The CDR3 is CASSLGDRRNTEAFF. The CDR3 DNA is TGTGCCAGCAGCTTAGGCGACAGAAGGAACACTGAAGCTTTCTTT.

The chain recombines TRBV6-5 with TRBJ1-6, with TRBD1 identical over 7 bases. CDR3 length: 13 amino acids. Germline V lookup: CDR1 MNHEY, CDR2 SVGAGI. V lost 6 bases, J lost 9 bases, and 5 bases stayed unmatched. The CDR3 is CASSRQGGSPLHF. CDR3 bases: TGTGCCAGCAGCAGACAGGGTGGTTCACCCCTCCACTTT.

CDR3 in amino acids: CASSSWGTGGNRDTEAFF. Here the CDR3 DNA reads TGTGCCAGCAGCTCATGGGGGACAGGGGGCAATAGGGACACTGAAGCTTTCTTT. This chain connects TRBV11-2 to TRBJ1-1; TRBD1 matches at 12 bases. Losses at the gene ends were 4 bases for V and 3 bases for J; bases not matched to a gene: 12. Germline V gene sequence: CDR1 SGHAT, CDR2 FQNNGV. The length of the CDR3 is 18 residues.

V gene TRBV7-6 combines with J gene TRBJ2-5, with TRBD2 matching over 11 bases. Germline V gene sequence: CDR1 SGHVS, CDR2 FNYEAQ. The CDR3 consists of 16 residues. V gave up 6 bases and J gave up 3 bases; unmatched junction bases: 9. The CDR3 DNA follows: TGTGCCAGCAGTTTCCCTAGCGGGGGGCCTAAAGAGACCCAGTACTTC. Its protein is CASSFPSGGPKETQYF.

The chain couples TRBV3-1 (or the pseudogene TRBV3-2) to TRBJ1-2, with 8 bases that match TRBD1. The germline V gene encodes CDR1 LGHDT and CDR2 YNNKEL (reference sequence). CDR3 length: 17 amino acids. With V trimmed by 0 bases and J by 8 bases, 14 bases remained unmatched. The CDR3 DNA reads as TGTGCCAGCAGCCAAGATTTCCAGGACAGGGTTGCGCGGGGCTACACCTTC. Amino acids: CASSQDFQDRVARGYTF.

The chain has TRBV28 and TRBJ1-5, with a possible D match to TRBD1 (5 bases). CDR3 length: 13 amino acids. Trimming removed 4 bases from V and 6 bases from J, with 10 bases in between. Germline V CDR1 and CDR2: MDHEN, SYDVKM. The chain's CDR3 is CASSSPGSQPQHF. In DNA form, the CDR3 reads TGTGCCAGCAGTTCGCCAGGGTCTCAGCCCCAGCATTTT. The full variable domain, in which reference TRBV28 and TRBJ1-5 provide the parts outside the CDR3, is DVKVTQSSRYLVKRTGEKVFLECVQDMDHENMFWYRQDPGLGLRLIYFSYDVKMKEKGDIPEGYSVSREKKERFSLILESASTNQTSMYLCASSSPGSQPQHFGDGTRLSIL.

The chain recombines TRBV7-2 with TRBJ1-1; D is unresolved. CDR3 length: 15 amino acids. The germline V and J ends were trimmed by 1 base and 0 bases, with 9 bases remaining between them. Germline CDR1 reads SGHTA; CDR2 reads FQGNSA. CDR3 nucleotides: TGTGCCAGCAGCTTAGGATCGAAAGTGAACACTGAAGCTTTCTTT. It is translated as CASSLGSKVNTEAFF.

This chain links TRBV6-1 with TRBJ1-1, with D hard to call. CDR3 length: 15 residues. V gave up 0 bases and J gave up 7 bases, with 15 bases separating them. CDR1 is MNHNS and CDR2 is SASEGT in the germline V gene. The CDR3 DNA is TGTGCCAGCAGTGAAGCGCCGCCCGGACCCTTTGAAGCTTTCTTT. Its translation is CASSEAPPGPFEAFF.

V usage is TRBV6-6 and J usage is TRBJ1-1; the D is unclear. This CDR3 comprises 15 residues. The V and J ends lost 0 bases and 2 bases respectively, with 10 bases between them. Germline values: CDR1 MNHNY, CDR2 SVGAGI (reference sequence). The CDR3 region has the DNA TGTGCCAGCAGTTACTCGAGGCAGTTCAACACTGAAGCTTTCTTT. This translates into CASSYSRQFNTEAFF.

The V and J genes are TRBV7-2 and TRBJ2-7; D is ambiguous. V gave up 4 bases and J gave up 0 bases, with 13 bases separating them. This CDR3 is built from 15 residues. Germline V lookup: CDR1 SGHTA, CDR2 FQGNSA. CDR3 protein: CASSSRLRNSYEQYF. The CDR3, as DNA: TGTGCCAGCAGCTCCAGACTGAGAAACTCCTACGAGCAGTACTTC.

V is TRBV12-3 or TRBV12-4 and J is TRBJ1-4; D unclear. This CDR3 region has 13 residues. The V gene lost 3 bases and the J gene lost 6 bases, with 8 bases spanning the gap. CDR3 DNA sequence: TGTGCCAGCAGTTTGGGAGTCTATGAAAAACTGTTTTTT. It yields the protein CASSLGVYEKLFF.

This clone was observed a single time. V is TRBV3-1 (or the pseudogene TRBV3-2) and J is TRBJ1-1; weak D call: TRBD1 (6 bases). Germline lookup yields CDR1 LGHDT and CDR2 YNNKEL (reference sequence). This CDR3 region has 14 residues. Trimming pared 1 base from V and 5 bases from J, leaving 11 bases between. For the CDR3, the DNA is TGTGCCAGCAGCCAAGCCCAGGGGAAGACTGAAGCTTTCTTT. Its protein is CASSQAQGKTEAFF.

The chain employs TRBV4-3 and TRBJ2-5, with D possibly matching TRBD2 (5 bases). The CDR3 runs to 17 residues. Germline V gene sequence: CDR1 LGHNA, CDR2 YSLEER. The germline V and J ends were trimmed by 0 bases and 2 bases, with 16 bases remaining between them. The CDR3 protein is CASSQDGRVQRQETQYF. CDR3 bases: TGCGCCAGCAGCCAAGATGGGCGGGTCCAGAGACAAGAGACCCAGTACTTC.

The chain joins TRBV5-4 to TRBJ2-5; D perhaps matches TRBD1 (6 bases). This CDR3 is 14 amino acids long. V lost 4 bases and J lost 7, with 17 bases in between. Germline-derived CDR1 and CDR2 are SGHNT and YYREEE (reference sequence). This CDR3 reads CASSPGAGVGTQYF. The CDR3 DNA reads TGTGCCAGCAGCCCAGGGGCTGGGGTAGGGACCCAGTACTTC.

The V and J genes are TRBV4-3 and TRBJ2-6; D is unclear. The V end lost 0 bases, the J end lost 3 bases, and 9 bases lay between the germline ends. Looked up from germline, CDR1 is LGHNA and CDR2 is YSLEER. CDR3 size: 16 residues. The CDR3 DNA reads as TGCGCCAGCAGCCAAGACTTGTCGCTTGGGGCCAACGTCCTGACTTTC. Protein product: CASSQDLSLGANVLTF.

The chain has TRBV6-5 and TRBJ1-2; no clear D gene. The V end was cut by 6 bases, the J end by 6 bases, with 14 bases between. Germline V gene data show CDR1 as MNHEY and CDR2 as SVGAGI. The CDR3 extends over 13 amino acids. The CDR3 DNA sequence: TGTGCCAGCAGCTGGGTGGTGGGGAATGGCTACACCTTC. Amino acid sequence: CASSWVVGNGYTF.

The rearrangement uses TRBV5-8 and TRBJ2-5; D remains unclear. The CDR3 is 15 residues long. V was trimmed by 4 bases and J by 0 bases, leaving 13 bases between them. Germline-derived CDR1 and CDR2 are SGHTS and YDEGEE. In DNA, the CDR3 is TGTGCCAGCAGCCAGCCTATTACGTACCAAGAGACCCAGTACTTC. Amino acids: CASSQPITYQETQYF.

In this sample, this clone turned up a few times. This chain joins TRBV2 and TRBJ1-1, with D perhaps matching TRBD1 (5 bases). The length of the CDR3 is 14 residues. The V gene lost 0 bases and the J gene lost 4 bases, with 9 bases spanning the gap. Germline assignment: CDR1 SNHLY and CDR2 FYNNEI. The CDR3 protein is CASSEAVGGTEAFF. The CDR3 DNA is TGTGCCAGCAGTGAAGCGGTCGGGGGCACTGAAGCTTTCTTT.

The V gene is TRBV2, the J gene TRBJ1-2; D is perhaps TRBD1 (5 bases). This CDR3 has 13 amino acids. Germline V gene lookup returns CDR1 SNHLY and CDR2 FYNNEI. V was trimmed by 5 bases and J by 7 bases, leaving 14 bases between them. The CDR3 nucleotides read TGTGCCAGCAGTAACTCCGGGACCCCTGGCTACACCTTC. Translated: CASSNSGTPGYTF.

The CDR3 reads CASSVGTGGGEQYF. The CDR3 region has the DNA TGTGCCAGCAGTGTCGGGACAGGGGGCGGTGAGCAGTACTTC. V and J are TRBV27 and TRBJ2-7; TRBD1 agrees at 12 bases. Trimming cost V 5 bases and J 7 bases; bases outside gene matches: 6. Germline CDR1 MNHEY, CDR2 SMNVEV (reference sequence). CDR3 length equals 14 residues.

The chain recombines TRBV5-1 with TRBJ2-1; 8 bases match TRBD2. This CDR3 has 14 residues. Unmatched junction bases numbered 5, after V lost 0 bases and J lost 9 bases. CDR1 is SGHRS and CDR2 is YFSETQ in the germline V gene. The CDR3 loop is CASSLGTSRVEQFF. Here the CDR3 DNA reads TGCGCCAGCAGCTTGGGGACTAGCAGGGTTGAGCAGTTCTTC.

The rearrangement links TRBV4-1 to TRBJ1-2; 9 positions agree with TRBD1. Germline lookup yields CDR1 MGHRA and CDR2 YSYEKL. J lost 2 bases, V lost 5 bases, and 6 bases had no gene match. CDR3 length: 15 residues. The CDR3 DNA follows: TGCGCCAGCAGCTCTACCGGGACAGGGAACTATGGCTACACCTTC. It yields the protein CASSSTGTGNYGYTF.

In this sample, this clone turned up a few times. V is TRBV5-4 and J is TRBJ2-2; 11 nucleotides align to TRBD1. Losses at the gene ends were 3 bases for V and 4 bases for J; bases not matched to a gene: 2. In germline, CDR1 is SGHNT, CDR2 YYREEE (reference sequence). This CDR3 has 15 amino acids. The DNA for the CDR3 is TGTGCCAGCAGCTCCGGGACAGGGGGCACCGGGGAGCTGTTTTTT. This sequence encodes CASSSGTGGTGELFF.

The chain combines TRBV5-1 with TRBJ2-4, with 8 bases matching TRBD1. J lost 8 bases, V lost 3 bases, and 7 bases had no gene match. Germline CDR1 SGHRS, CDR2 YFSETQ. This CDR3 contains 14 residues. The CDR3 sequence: CASSSRGRRDIQYF. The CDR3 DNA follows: TGCGCCAGCAGCTCCAGGGGGCGCAGGGACATTCAGTACTTC.

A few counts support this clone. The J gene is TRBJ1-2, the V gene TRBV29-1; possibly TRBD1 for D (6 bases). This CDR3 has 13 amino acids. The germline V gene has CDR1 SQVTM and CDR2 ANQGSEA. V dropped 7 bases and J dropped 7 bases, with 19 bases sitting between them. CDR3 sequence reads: CSAVTGASLGYTF. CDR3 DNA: TGCAGCGCTGTGACAGGCGCCTCCCTTGGCTACACCTTC.

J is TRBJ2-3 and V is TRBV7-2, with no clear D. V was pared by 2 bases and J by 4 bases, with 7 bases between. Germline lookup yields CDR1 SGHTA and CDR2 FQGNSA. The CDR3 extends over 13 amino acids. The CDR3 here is CASSLSPPDTQYF. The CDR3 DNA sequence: TGTGCCAGCAGCTTATCCCCCCCAGATACGCAGTATTTT.

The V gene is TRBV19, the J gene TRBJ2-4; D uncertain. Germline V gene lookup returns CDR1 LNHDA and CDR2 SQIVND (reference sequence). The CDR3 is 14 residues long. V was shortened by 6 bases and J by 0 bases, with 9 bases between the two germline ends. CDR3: CASRGLVAKNIQYF. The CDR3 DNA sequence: TGTGCCAGTAGAGGGCTTGTAGCCAAAAACATTCAGTACTTC.